Listed below are T cell receptor beta chains from one sample, sequenced in a study of T cell responses to AZD1222 COVID-19 vaccine. Sequencing used immunoSEQ multiplex PCR; TCRdb keeps in-frame clones, though not all of them. The sample lists about 49,000 clones, 65% to 80% occurring once. Sequenced here: peripheral blood, sampled on day 0 of MenACWY control vaccination. These TCRs come from an adult in good health. The CDR3 runs from the conserved cysteine through the conserved F or W. A D gene is named only where the DNA matches it firmly. Expanded clones get a size class; other rows say once, few or many, or leave the size out.

v_gene	j_gene	abundance	d_gene	CDR3nt	CDR3aa
TRBV18	TRBJ2-7	.	.	TGTGCCAGCTCACCACCCCAGGGGCAGAGGGAGCAGTACTTC	CASSPPQGQREQYF
TRBV24-1	TRBJ2-5	once	TRBD1	TGTGCCACCAGTGATGAGGGACAGGGGTTCCAAGAGACCCAGTACTTC	CATSDEGQGFQETQYF
TRBV27	TRBJ1-1	.	.	TGTGCCAGCAGTTTAGAGGGGTTCGGGAAGAGTGAAGCTTTCTTT	CASSLEGFGKSEAFF
TRBV24-1	TRBJ2-1	.	.	TGTGCCACCTCCAAGGGGGGAACCTACAATGAGCAGTTCTTC	CATSKGGTYNEQFF
TRBV5-1	TRBJ1-1	few	TRBD1	TGCGCCAGCAGCGATCAGGGACAGGGGGTTAAAACTGAAGCTTTCTTT	CASSDQGQGVKTEAFF
TRBV5-1	TRBJ1-2	.	.	TGCGCCAGCAGCTTGTCAGTGACGGGTGGCTACACCTTC	CASSLSVTGGYTF
TRBV5-1	TRBJ2-1	few	.	TGCGCCAGCAGCTTGAGGCCGCATGAGCAGTTCTTC	CASSLRPHEQFF
TRBV11-1	TRBJ2-7	.	.	TGTGCCAGCAGCTTAGCCCAGGGCTACGAGCAGTACTTC	CASSLAQGYEQYF
TRBV19	TRBJ2-7	.	TRBD1	TGTGCCAGTAGTCCTGACAGGGTCTCCGGCGAGCAGTACTTC	CASSPDRVSGEQYF
TRBV4-1	TRBJ2-7	once	TRBD2	TGCGCCAGCAAGTACCGCGGGGGGCCCTCCTACGAGCAGTACTTC	CASKYRGGPSYEQYF
TRBV10-3	TRBJ1-1	.	TRBD1	TGTGCCACGCATGGGACAGTCATGAACACTGAAGCTTTCTTT	CATHGTVMNTEAFF
TRBV12-5	TRBJ1-2	.	.	TGTGCTAGTGGTTTGGTACTGGATTCCGCCTATGGCTACACCTTC	CASGLVLDSAYGYTF
TRBV15	TRBJ1-5	.	.	TGTGCCACCAGCAGAGATCTCGCGGACATAACGAATCAGCCCCAGCATTTT	CATSRDLADITNQPQHF
TRBV3-1/TRBV3-2	TRBJ2-3	.	TRBD2	TGTGCCAGCAGCCAAAGGGGTGGAAGCGGGAGGTTTGCAGATACGCAGTATTTT	CASSQRGGSGRFADTQYF
TRBV7-7	TRBJ2-1	.	TRBD1	TGTGCCAGCAGCGCCGGGACAGGGTTGAATGAGCAGTTCTTC	CASSAGTGLNEQFF
TRBV2	TRBJ2-1	.	.	TGTGCCAGCAGTGAATGGTCTCTAGCTGGGATGTACAATGAGCAGTTCTTC	CASSEWSLAGMYNEQFF
TRBV10-1	TRBJ2-3	.	.	TGCGCCAGCAGTGAGGGGCTTACAGATACGCAGTATTTT	CASSEGLTDTQYF
TRBV5-4	TRBJ1-4	.	.	TGTGCCAGCAGCTACGACACAACTAATGAAAAACTGTTTTTT	CASSYDTTNEKLFF
TRBV5-4	TRBJ2-7	.	.	TGTGCCAGCAGCTTAAGGGACGAGCAGTACTTC	CASSLRDEQYF
TRBV12-3/TRBV12-4	TRBJ1-1	.	.	TGTGCCAGCAGTTTGGGTCAGAACACTGAAGCTTTCTTT	CASSLGQNTEAFF
TRBV6-6	TRBJ2-6	few	TRBD2	TGTGCCAGCAGTTGGACTAGCTCTGGGGCCAACGTCCTGACTTTC	CASSWTSSGANVLTF
TRBV9	TRBJ2-1	.	.	TGTGCCAGCAGCGTAGGGGGGACCGTGGGTATCAATGAGCAGTTCTTC	CASSVGGTVGINEQFF
TRBV6-5	TRBJ2-2	.	TRBD1	TGTGCCACCCCCGGGACAGCGAACACCGGGGAGCTGTTTTTT	CATPGTANTGELFF
TRBV11-2	TRBJ2-7	.	TRBD2	TGTGCCAGCAGCTTAGAGGTGAATCAGCGGGAAGGTCCATCCTACGAGCAGTACTTC	CASSLEVNQREGPSYEQYF
TRBV19	TRBJ1-2	.	.	TGTGCCAGTAGTATAGATAACAGCCTCTCGAGGTATGGCTACACCTTC	CASSIDNSLSRYGYTF
TRBV27	TRBJ1-2	.	TRBD1	TGTGCCAGCAGTTTAGTAGGGACAGGGTGGAGTGGCTACACCTTC	CASSLVGTGWSGYTF
TRBV14	TRBJ2-2	.	.	TGTGCCAGCAGCCAAGATTTAACCAGGGTAGGGAACACCGGGGAGCTGTTTTTT	CASSQDLTRVGNTGELFF
TRBV4-1	TRBJ1-1	.	.	TGCGCCAGCAGCCAGCTAGACGGAGGGGGCACTGAAGCTTTCTTT	CASSQLDGGGTEAFF
TRBV6-1	TRBJ2-7	.	TRBD2	TGTGCCAGCAGTGAAATCACGGGAGGGGGCGAGCAGTACTTC	CASSEITGGGEQYF
TRBV30	TRBJ1-1	.	.	TGTGCCTGGAGTTCGGGGGGCGGGGTTGAAGCTTTCTTT	CAWSSGGGVEAFF
TRBV7-9	TRBJ2-1	.	.	TGTGCCAGCAGCTTAGCGCTAGGGCAGGGGAAAAGCAATGAGCAGTTCTTC	CASSLALGQGKSNEQFF
TRBV2	TRBJ1-6	.	.	TGTGCCTCCCCCCAGGGGACGAATTCACCCCTCCACTTT	CASPQGTNSPLHF
TRBV12-3/TRBV12-4	TRBJ1-2	.	.	TGTGCCAGCAGTTCCCCGGGGGCGGAAGGCTACACCTTC	CASSSPGAEGYTF
TRBV24-1	TRBJ2-6	once	.	TGTGCCACCAGTGATTCAGCCCGATCTGGGGCCAACGTCCTGACTTTC	CATSDSARSGANVLTF
TRBV4-1	TRBJ2-6	.	.	TGCGCCAGCAGCCCCGCAGGCGGGACTGGGGCCAACGTCCTGACTTTC	CASSPAGGTGANVLTF